This T cell receptor (beta chain) came from a study of post-analysis software for immune sequencing data. Study-wide context: Recorded subtypes: relapsing-remitting, secondary progressive, progressive-relapsing; some patients unannotated. Findings of the study overall: Samples from a shared batch, those prepared together, strongly co-clustered by F measure. There were five TRBV segments more frequent in patients than controls, and TRBV5-6, TRBV5-1 and TRBV20-1 were among them. Multiple sclerosis was associated with a significant reduction in normalized Chao1 diversity relative to controls.

Looked up from germline, CDR1 is DFQATT and CDR2 is SNEGSKA (reference sequence). Trimming took off 8 bases at V and 4 bases at J, with 15 bases between the two ends. This CDR3 spans 13 amino acids. The TCR beta cDNA libraries carried unique molecular identifiers. cDNA molecules numbering some 500,000 came from roughly 1 to 10 million T cells. MiXCR was run by TCRdb on the PCR reads, yielding one entry per CDR3 protein. The sample consists of hundreds of thousands of distinct CDR3 sequences, less than 35% of them appearing once. In the case of this clonotype: The antigen is not known.

Material: blood. The receptor was derived from a girl aged 10 to 17 with multiple sclerosis. The chain carries TRBV20-1 and TRBJ2-1; D is ambiguous. CDR3: CSYSIAPYNEQFF. The CDR3 bases are TGCAGTTATTCGATAGCCCCGTACAATGAGCAGTTCTTC.